This TCR beta chain originates from a study of T cell changes during pregnancy in multiple sclerosis (dated by TCRdb to between 2018 and 2021). For the wider study: The study looked at changes in the T cell repertoire across pregnancy in women with multiple sclerosis.

Library method: the immunoSEQ multiplex PCR assay. The clones in this table, taken by TCRdb from immuneACCESS, are in-frame only. Not every clone is retained; where verified, under half of the shortfall comes from an unresolved V gene, and the cause of the rest is unknown. The sample records 25,000 to 35,000 clones, 89% of which are singletons. The biggest ten clones account for about 10% of the sample. A note on this clone: Its antigen target is currently unknown. Qualities for individual bases were not recorded, and no much larger clone is one base off.

Relative to germline, V is 4 bases shorter and J is 4 bases shorter, with 4 bases between their ends. CDR3 length: 11 amino acids, cysteine to phenylalanine. Only the CDR3 part of the read is kept: 33 bases, read in frame from the first base. The germline V gene provides CDR1 MGHRA and CDR2 YSYEKL. This clonotype originated in a female donor with multiple sclerosis, enrolled in a pregnancy study. Rearrangement joined TRBV4-1 to TRBJ1-1, with the D gene uncertain. Source: CD8+ T cells from peripheral blood mononuclear cells, taken in the second trimester of pregnancy. The sequence in DNA is TGCGCCAGCAGCCGAGGCACTGAAGCTTTCTTT. Its protein is CASSRGTEAFF.